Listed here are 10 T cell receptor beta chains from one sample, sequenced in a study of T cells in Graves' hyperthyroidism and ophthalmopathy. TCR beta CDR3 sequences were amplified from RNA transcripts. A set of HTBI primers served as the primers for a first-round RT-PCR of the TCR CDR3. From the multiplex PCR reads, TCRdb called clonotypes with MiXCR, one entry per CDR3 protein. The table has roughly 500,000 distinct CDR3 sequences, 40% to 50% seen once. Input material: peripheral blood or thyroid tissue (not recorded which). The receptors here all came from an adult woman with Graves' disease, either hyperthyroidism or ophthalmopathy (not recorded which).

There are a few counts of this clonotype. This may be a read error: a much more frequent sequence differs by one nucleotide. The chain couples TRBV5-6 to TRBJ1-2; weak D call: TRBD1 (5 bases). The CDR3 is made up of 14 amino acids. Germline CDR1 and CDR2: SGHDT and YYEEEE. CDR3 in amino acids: CANSLGENYYGYTF. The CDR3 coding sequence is TGTGCCAACAGCCTAGGGGAAAACTACTATGGCTACACCTTC.

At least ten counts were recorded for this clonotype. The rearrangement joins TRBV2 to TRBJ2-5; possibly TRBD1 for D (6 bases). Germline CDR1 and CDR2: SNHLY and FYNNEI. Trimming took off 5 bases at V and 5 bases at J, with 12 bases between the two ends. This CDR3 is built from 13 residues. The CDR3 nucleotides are TGTGCCAGCAGTTACAGGGATCAGGAGACCCAGTACTTC. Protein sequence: CASSYRDQETQYF.

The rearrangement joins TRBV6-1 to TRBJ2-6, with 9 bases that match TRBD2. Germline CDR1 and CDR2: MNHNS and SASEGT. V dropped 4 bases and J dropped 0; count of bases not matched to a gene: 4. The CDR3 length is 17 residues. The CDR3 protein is CASSGTSEISGANVLTF. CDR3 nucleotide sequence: TGTGCCAGCAGTGGGACTAGCGAAATCTCTGGGGCCAACGTCCTGACTTTC.

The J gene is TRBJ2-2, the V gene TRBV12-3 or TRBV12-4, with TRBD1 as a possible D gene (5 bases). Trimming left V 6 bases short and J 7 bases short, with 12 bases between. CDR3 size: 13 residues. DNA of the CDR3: TGTGCCAGCAGCCGGATAAGGGGCGGGGAGCTGTTTTTT. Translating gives CASSRIRGGELFF.

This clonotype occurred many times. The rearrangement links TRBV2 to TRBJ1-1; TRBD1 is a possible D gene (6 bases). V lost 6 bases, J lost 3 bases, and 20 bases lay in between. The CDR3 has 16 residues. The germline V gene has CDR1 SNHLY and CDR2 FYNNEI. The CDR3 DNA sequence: TGTGCCAGCAGGACAGACAGGTTTCGAGGGGACACTGAAGCTTTCTTT. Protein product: CASRTDRFRGDTEAFF.

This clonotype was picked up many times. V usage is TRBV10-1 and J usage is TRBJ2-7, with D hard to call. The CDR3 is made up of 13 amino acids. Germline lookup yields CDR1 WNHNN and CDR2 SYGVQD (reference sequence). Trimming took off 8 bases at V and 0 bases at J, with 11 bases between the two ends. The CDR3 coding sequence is TGCGCCAGCCTGGATCTTATCTCCTACGAGCAGTACTTC. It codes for CASLDLISYEQYF.

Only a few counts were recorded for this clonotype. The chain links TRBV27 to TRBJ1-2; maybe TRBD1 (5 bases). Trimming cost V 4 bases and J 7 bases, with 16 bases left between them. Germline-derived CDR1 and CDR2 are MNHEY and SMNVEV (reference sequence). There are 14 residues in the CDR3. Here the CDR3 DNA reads TGTGCCAGCAGTTCGTTAGGGGTCAATACTGGCTACACCTTC. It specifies CASSSLGVNTGYTF.

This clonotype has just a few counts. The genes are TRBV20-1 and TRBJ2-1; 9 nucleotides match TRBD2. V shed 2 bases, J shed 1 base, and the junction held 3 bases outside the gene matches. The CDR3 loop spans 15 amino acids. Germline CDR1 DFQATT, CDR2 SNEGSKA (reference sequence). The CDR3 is CSARSLAGSYNEQFF. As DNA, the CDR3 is TGCAGTGCTAGATCTCTAGCGGGGTCCTACAATGAGCAGTTCTTC.

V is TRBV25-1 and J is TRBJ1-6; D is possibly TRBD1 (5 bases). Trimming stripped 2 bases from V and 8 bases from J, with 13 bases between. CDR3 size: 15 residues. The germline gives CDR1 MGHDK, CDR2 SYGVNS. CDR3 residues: CASSELDSGYSPLHF. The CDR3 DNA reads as TGTGCCAGCAGTGAACTTGACAGCGGATATTCACCCCTCCACTTT.

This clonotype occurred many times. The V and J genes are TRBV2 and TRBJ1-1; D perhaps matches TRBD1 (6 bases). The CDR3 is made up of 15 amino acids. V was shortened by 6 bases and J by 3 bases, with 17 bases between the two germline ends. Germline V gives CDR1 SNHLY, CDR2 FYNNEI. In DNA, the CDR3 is TGTGCCAGCAGACCGGGACAAAGTTTTTACACTGAAGCTTTCTTT. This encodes CASRPGQSFYTEAFF.